The 16 T cell receptor beta chains in this list originate from one sample, sequenced in a study of cytomegalovirus exposure and HLA in healthy donors. A multiplex PCR was run with 60 Vbeta primers and 13 Jbeta primers. Assay: immunoSEQ multiplex PCR; the TCRdb copy retains only in-frame clones and omits some. The table has under 150,000 clones, roughly 85% seen once. Sequences were obtained from PBMCs. These receptors were collected from a woman in her twenties or thirties in good health and CMV-seronegative.

V and J are TRBV27 and TRBJ1-1; TRBD1 matches at 7 bases. The CDR3 contains 13 residues. Germline lookup yields CDR1 MNHEY and CDR2 SMNVEV (reference sequence). V was clipped by 3 bases and J by 8 bases; unmatched bases: 6. The CDR3 DNA follows: TGTGCCAGCAGTTTCACGGGACAGACGGAAGCTTTCTTT. Translation: CASSFTGQTEAFF.

The sample holds one count of this clone. The genes are TRBV4-3 and TRBJ2-5; D is possibly TRBD1 (6 bases). Trimming removed 2 bases from V and 1 base from J, with 11 bases in between. This CDR3 is 15 amino acids long. Germline CDR1 is LGHNA and CDR2 is YSLEER. The CDR3 DNA sequence: TGCGCCAGCAGCCAATCGGGGACATTCCAAGAGACCCAGTACTTC. It encodes CASSQSGTFQETQYF.

The J gene is TRBJ2-7, the V gene TRBV28, with 9 bases lining up with TRBD1. The CDR3 is 15 amino acids. V lost 4 bases, J lost 5 bases, and 9 bases stayed unmatched. Looked up from germline, CDR1 is MDHEN and CDR2 is SYDVKM. This chain's CDR3 is CASSSQGAQFHEQYF. In DNA form, the CDR3 reads TGTGCCAGCAGTTCACAGGGGGCGCAGTTCCACGAGCAGTACTTC.

This chain links TRBV11-2 with TRBJ2-5; D is unclear. The germline V gene has CDR1 SGHAT and CDR2 FQNNGV. Between the trimmed V and J ends, which lost 0 bases and 5 bases, there was a span of 4 bases. The CDR3 length is 12 residues. The DNA for the CDR3 is TGTGCCAGCAGCTTAGATGAGGAGACCCAGTACTTC. Translation gives CASSLDEETQYF. The entire variable domain, with the rest obtained from reference TRBV11-2 and TRBJ2-5, is as follows: EAGVAQSPRYKIIEKRQSVAFWCNPISGHATLYWYQQILGQGPKLLIQFQNNGVVDDSQLPKDRFSAERLKGVDSTLKIQPAKLEDSAVYLCASSLDEETQYFGPGTRLLVL.

This clone has a handful of counts. V and J are TRBV30 and TRBJ2-7; 7 nucleotides agree with TRBD1. CDR3 length equals 14 residues. The V gene's germline CDR1 is GTSNPN and CDR2 SVGIG (reference sequence). The trim removed 2 bases at V and 2 bases at J, leaving 6 bases unmatched. CDR3 DNA: TGTGCCTGGAGTCACGGGACAGCGACCTACGAGCAGTACTTC. Its protein product is CAWSHGTATYEQYF.

This clone appeared a few times. This chain uses TRBV2 with TRBJ1-2; TRBD1 might be the D (5 bases). The germline CDR1 and CDR2 sequences are SNHLY and FYNNEI. The CDR3 is 13 amino acids. Deletions cut 6 bases from V and 2 bases from J, with 10 bases between. This CDR3 is CASSLGPNYGYTF. The CDR3 DNA reads TGTGCCAGCAGCCTGGGGCCGAACTATGGCTACACCTTC.

This chain joins TRBV7-9 and TRBJ2-5; tentative D call: TRBD1 (7 bases). The CDR3 length is 15 residues. V lost 1 base and J 1 base, leaving 10 bases between the germline ends. The V gene's germline CDR1 is SEHNR and CDR2 FQNEAQ (reference sequence). CDR3 sequence: CASSLGGTAQETQYF. CDR3 in DNA: TGTGCCAGCAGCTTAGGCGGGACAGCCCAAGAGACCCAGTACTTC.

The rearrangement links TRBV5-1 to TRBJ2-1; TRBD2 matches at 11 bases. The CDR3 runs to 15 residues. V was pared by 2 bases and J by 5 bases, with 3 bases of the junction left unmatched. Germline lookup yields CDR1 SGHRS and CDR2 YFSETQ. The DNA of the CDR3 is TGCGCCAGCAGCTTTAGCGGGGGGGGTCACAATGAGCAGTTCTTC. Protein: CASSFSGGGHNEQFF.

The chain uses TRBV7-2 and TRBJ1-1, with no clear D. V was shortened by 1 base and J by 7 bases, with 10 bases between the two germline ends. CDR3 length equals 13 residues. The germline CDR1 and CDR2 sequences are SGHTA and FQGNSA. CDR3: CASSLDWGGEAFF. The DNA for the CDR3 is TGTGCCAGCAGCTTAGATTGGGGAGGTGAAGCTTTCTTT.

This clone was counted a few times. Other DNA sequences from this sample encode an identical CDR3 as well. CDR3 loop: CASSLGQVNSPLHF. As DNA, the CDR3 is TGTGCCAGCAGCCTGGGACAGGTTAATTCACCCCTCCACTTT. The chain has TRBV5-4 and TRBJ1-6, with 8 positions matching TRBD1. The V gene's germline CDR1 is SGHNT and CDR2 YYREEE (reference sequence). J lost 6 bases, V lost 4 bases, and 3 bases had no gene match. The CDR3 is 14 amino acids.

This chain's CDR3 is CASGEYNEQFF. The CDR3 nucleotides read TGCGCCAGCGGAGAATACAATGAGCAGTTCTTC. This sequence joins TRBV5-1 and TRBJ2-1; no clear D. This CDR3 is 11 amino acids long. The germline V gene has CDR1 SGHRS and CDR2 YFSETQ. V lost 7 bases, J lost 4 bases, and 6 bases lay in between.

This chain connects TRBV25-1 to TRBJ1-1; perhaps TRBD1 as D (6 bases). The CDR3 is 16 amino acids. Trimming shortened V by 1 base and J by 5 bases, and 17 bases separated the two germline ends. The germline V gene has CDR1 MGHDK and CDR2 SYGVNS. CDR3 region: CASSELGAGVGTEAFF. CDR3 nucleotide sequence: TGTGCCAGCAGTGAATTAGGGGCAGGGGTCGGGACTGAAGCTTTCTTT.

The chain employs TRBV4-2 and TRBJ1-1; D ambiguous. This CDR3 spans 14 amino acids. Between the trimmed V and J ends, which lost 2 bases and 9 bases, there was a span of 16 bases. CDR1 is LGHNA, CDR2 YNFKEQ, per germline. Written as DNA, the CDR3 is TGTGCCAGCAGCCAACCGGGGAATGTTCTCCAAGCTTTCTTT. Residues: CASSQPGNVLQAFF.

This chain connects TRBV19 to TRBJ1-5; TRBD1 might be the D (6 bases). This CDR3 is built from 12 residues. Per the germline V gene, CDR1 is LNHDA and CDR2 is SQIVND (reference sequence). The V end was cut by 3 bases, the J end by 9 bases, with 9 bases between. The CDR3 DNA sequence: TGTGCCAGTAGTATTGCGGACAGGCCCCAGCATTTT. As protein: CASSIADRPQHF. The variable domain in full, completed from reference TRBV19 and TRBJ1-5, reads DGGITQSPKYLFRKEGQNVTLSCEQNLNHDAMYWYRQDPGQGLRLIYYSQIVNDFQKGDIAEGYSVSREKKESFPLTVTSAQKNPTAFYLCASSIADRPQHFGDGTRLSIL.

The chain is built from TRBV4-3 and TRBJ1-1, with no clear D. This CDR3 has 16 residues. V was shortened by 0 bases and J by 1 base, with 12 bases between the two germline ends. Germline-derived CDR1 and CDR2 are LGHNA and YSLEER. CDR3 nucleotides: TGCGCCAGCAGCCAAGATCCGGAGGGCTCGAACACTGAAGCTTTCTTT. Encoded protein: CASSQDPEGSNTEAFF.

This clone was counted only a few times. The chain has TRBV6-6 and TRBJ1-2; unclear D gene. There are 13 residues in the CDR3. Between the trimmed V and J ends, which lost 0 bases and 8 bases, there was a span of 10 bases. Germline V lookup: CDR1 MNHNY, CDR2 SVGAGI (reference sequence). The CDR3 sequence: CASSYSRGGGYTF. The CDR3 DNA reads as TGTGCCAGCAGTTACTCGCGGGGTGGGGGCTACACCTTC.